What follows are 18 T cell receptor beta chains derived from one specimen sequenced in a study of identical twins (dated by TCRdb to 2015 to 2016). The library came from 5' RACE. This sample was sequenced with an Illumina HiSeq 2000. TCRdb's own reprocessing of the public reads used fastp at Q25 and MiXCR and kept productive beta chains. Each entry merges the rows of one CDR3 protein and shows their most common DNA and genes. The table for this sample lists about 900,000 distinct CDR3 sequences; about 12% of them were counted only once. The ten largest make up around 1.5% of the sample. The same sample was also used in a study of yellow fever vaccine responses in identical twins.

Material for sequencing was PBMCs. These receptors originate from a woman aged 18-29 years in good health.

There are many counts of this clonotype. The chain uses TRBV29-1 and TRBJ2-2; D is undetermined. This CDR3 is built from 13 residues. Deletions cut 6 bases from V and 1 base from J, with 9 bases between. CDR1 and CDR2 from the germline V gene are SQVTM and ANQGSEA. The CDR3 DNA sequence: TGCAGCGTAGACGGCCAGAACACCGGGGAGCTGTTTTTT. Its protein product is CSVDGQNTGELFF.

This clonotype was seen more than once but under ten times. This chain uses TRBV6-2 or TRBV6-3 with TRBJ2-5; no firm D call. V gave up 6 bases and J gave up 0 bases, with 14 bases separating them. The CDR3 has 15 residues. Germline assignment: CDR1 MNHEY and CDR2 SVGEGT. Here the CDR3 DNA reads TGTGCCAGCAGCCCCTTCAGGAGCCACCAAGAGACCCAGTACTTC. Protein product: CASSPFRSHQETQYF.

The chain joins TRBV27 to TRBJ2-7, with 10 bases matching TRBD2. V shed 4 bases and J 1 base; nucleotides not matched to a gene: 10. Germline CDR1 is MNHEY and CDR2 is SMNVEV (reference sequence). This CDR3 region has 17 residues. The CDR3 reads CASSSKPGTSVSYEQYV. The CDR3 DNA reads as TGTGCCAGCAGTTCCAAACCAGGGACTAGCGTTTCCTACGAGCAGTACGTC.

This chain uses TRBV9 with TRBJ2-3, with TRBD1 matching over 7 bases. The germline V gene encodes CDR1 SGDLS and CDR2 YYNGEE. V gave up 1 base and J gave up 6 bases; unmatched junction bases: 2. The CDR3 consists of 13 residues. The CDR3 sequence: CASSVYRGDTQYF. CDR3 coding DNA: TGTGCCAGCAGCGTATACAGGGGTGATACGCAGTATTTT.

This clonotype appeared many times. V gene TRBV5-1 combines with J gene TRBJ2-1, with D perhaps matching TRBD2 (7 bases). The CDR3 covers 14 residues. Looked up from germline, CDR1 is SGHRS and CDR2 is YFSETQ. With 4 bases removed from V and 3 bases from J, the gap between germline ends came to 11 bases. The CDR3 loop is CASSPGGDYNEQFF. The CDR3 DNA is TGCGCCAGCAGCCCGGGGGGCGACTACAATGAGCAGTTCTTC.

This chain connects TRBV12-3 or TRBV12-4 to TRBJ1-5; no definite D call. V dropped 7 bases and J dropped 2 bases, with 9 bases sitting between them. The CDR3 totals 13 residues. CDR3 coding DNA: TGTGCCAGCATGGAATCCGGCAATCAGCCCCAGCATTTT. Translated: CASMESGNQPQHF.

Many counts were recorded for this clonotype. The chain recombines TRBV28 with TRBJ2-7, with D unclear. The CDR3 is made up of 17 amino acids. V gave up 5 bases and J gave up 5 bases, with 25 bases separating them. Germline CDR1 and CDR2: MDHEN and SYDVKM. CDR3 loop: CASSPRNPSSLENEQYF. CDR3 DNA: TGTGCCAGCAGTCCTCGGAATCCGAGCTCGCTTGAAAACGAGCAGTACTTC.

This chain uses TRBV5-6 with TRBJ1-6; D is perhaps TRBD1 (5 bases). Trimming stripped 1 base from V and 10 bases from J, with 18 bases between. Germline values: CDR1 SGHDT, CDR2 YYEEEE. CDR3 length: 16 residues. The CDR3 coding sequence is TGTGCCAGCAGCTTGACCTCGGGGGTCACGGTCTCACCCCTCCACTTT. Translating it yields CASSLTSGVTVSPLHF.

This clonotype was seen at least ten times. The V gene is TRBV29-1, the J gene TRBJ2-1; D uncertain. V lost 7 bases, J lost 2 bases, and 12 bases lay in between. Germline lookup yields CDR1 SQVTM and CDR2 ANQGSEA. This CDR3 is built from 13 residues. The CDR3 coding sequence is TGCAGCGAGGAGAGACGGGCCTACAATGAGCAGTTCTTC. This translates into CSEERRAYNEQFF.

The J gene is TRBJ1-1, the V gene TRBV14, with TRBD1 matching over 9 bases. The CDR3 covers 16 residues. J was trimmed by 1 base and V by 4 bases; bases with no gene match: 7. Germline assignment: CDR1 SGHDN and CDR2 FVKESK. CDR3 sequence reads: CASSLLLGQGNTEAFF. In DNA, the CDR3 is TGTGCCAGCAGCCTTCTATTGGGACAGGGGAACACTGAAGCTTTCTTT.

This clonotype appeared a few times. The chain links TRBV12-3 or TRBV12-4 to TRBJ1-6; 8 nucleotides agree with TRBD1. The CDR3 is 17 amino acids. The J segment lost 9 bases and the V segment lost 1 base, leaving 11 bases of the junction unmatched. The CDR3 reads CASSLGTGQNLASPLHF. The CDR3 DNA sequence: TGTGCCAGCAGTTTAGGGACAGGGCAGAATCTGGCTTCACCCCTCCACTTT.

The chain is built from TRBV2 and TRBJ2-2, with TRBD1 as a possible D gene (5 bases). V dropped 7 bases and J dropped 3 bases, with 9 bases sitting between them. The CDR3 is made up of 13 amino acids. The germline CDR1 and CDR2 sequences are SNHLY and FYNNEI. CDR3 coding DNA: TGTGCCAGCACCAAGGGGTACACCGGGGAGCTGTTTTTT. It codes for CASTKGYTGELFF.

CDR3 bases: TGCAGTGCCCCCTCAGGGCTAGACTGGCTGCCTTCCGAGCCCACAGATACGCAGTATTTT. Encoded protein: CSAPSGLDWLPSEPTDTQYF. The chain is built from TRBV20-1 and TRBJ2-3; D might be TRBD1 (5 bases). V was cut by 6 bases and J by 2 bases, with 33 bases left in between. This CDR3 is 20 amino acids long. Looked up from germline, CDR1 is DFQATT and CDR2 is SNEGSKA (reference sequence).

A few counts support this clonotype. The genes are TRBV18 and TRBJ2-6; no clear D. V was shortened by 3 bases and J by 0 bases, with 9 bases between the two germline ends. This CDR3 spans 16 amino acids. Germline loops: CDR1 KGHSH, CDR2 LQKENI. CDR3 DNA: TGTGCCAGCTCACCCCCAGCCGCCTCTGGGGCCAACGTCCTGACTTTC. It yields the protein CASSPPAASGANVLTF.

J is TRBJ2-7 and V is TRBV28; 9 bases are a match to TRBD1. Germline lookup yields CDR1 MDHEN and CDR2 SYDVKM. CDR3 length: 15 amino acids. J gave up 5 bases and V 5 bases, and 10 bases lay outside the gene matches. CDR3 DNA: TGTGCCAGCAGTAGAGCCGGGACAGGGTTGGACGAGCAGTACTTC. Protein sequence: CASSRAGTGLDEQYF.

The rearrangement links TRBV5-1 to TRBJ2-2; TRBD1 might be the D (5 bases). The V and J ends lost 6 bases and 7 bases respectively, with 22 bases between them. Per the germline V gene, CDR1 is SGHRS and CDR2 is YFSETQ. CDR3 size: 16 residues. The CDR3 DNA follows: TGCGCCAGCAAACCCCCGGACAATTCCGTGATCGGGGAGCTGTTTTTT. Its translation is CASKPPDNSVIGELFF.

This clonotype was counted ten times or more. CDR3 amino acids: CAIGTQRGEQFF. Here the CDR3 DNA reads TGTGCCATCGGGACTCAAAGGGGTGAGCAGTTCTTC. The chain carries TRBV10-3 and TRBJ2-1, with TRBD2 as a possible D gene (6 bases). CDR1 is ENHRY, CDR2 SYGVKD, per germline. With 8 bases removed from V and 9 bases from J, the gap between germline ends came to 14 bases. The CDR3 is 12 residues long.

The V call is TRBV2, the J call TRBJ2-1; 7 bases are a match to TRBD2. The CDR3 has 15 residues. Trimming removed 6 bases from V and 2 bases from J; junction bases left unmatched: 7. The germline V gene encodes CDR1 SNHLY and CDR2 FYNNEI. CDR3 in amino acids: CASSDAGVPYNEQFF. The CDR3 DNA is TGTGCCAGCAGCGACGCGGGGGTCCCCTACAATGAGCAGTTCTTC.